This T cell receptor beta chain is drawn from a study of read filtering for tumor transcriptome and immune sequencing. Study-level background: Revised staging placed fewer than ten patients in R-ISS I, about 15 in II, roughly 7 in III. Per sample, TCR-region reads ranged about 3.5 to 11 million by IR-seq, roughly 80 to 1273 by RNA-seq. Study-wide results and limits: Correlation between methods rose after single-read clonotypes were removed.

The CDR3 totals 12 residues. CDR1 and CDR2 (germline): SQVTM, ANQGSEA. Trimming cost V 7 bases and J 0 bases, with 9 bases left between them. At least ten counts were recorded for this clonotype. Its target is not known. The library was built from roughly 400 ng RNA with molecular barcoded adaptors for alpha/delta and beta/gamma chains. MiXCR was run by TCRdb on the reads, yielding one entry per CDR3 protein. Altogether about 90,000 distinct CDR3 sequences are present, roughly an eighth being singletons, with the ten largest covering approximately 15%. The rearrangement links TRBV29-1 to TRBJ2-5; D unclear. The sample comprised a population of CD138-negative cells sorted from bone marrow. This TCR was recovered from a donor at least 40 years old with multiple myeloma. CDR3 nucleotide sequence: TGCAGCGCGACAATGTACCAAGAGACCCAGTACTTC. This gives the protein CSATMYQETQYF.